The sequence of this T cell receptor (beta chain) was determined in a study of T cells in Graves' hyperthyroidism and ophthalmopathy. Isolation of PBMCs was performed on 9.5 to 10 ml fresh peripheral blood. V shed 2 bases and J 6 bases; nucleotides not matched to a gene: 7. Germline V gives CDR1 MNHEY, CDR2 SVGAGI. The CDR3 runs to 14 residues. Study-level findings and limits: Ophthalmopathy was distinguished from stable hyperthyroidism by 13 V-J signatures. Within blood appeared most thyroid clonotypes that had expanded above 0.001.

This clonotype was seen many times. The antigen remains unidentified. What was amplified from RNA transcripts were TCR beta CDR3 regions. HTBI primers were used for first-round RT-PCR of the TCR CDR3. TCRdb re-analysed the multiplex PCR reads in MiXCR, keeping a single row per CDR3 protein. The sample lists about 400,000 distinct CDR3 sequences, around 14% seen once, with around a quarter in the top ten. V is TRBV6-5 and J is TRBJ2-7; TRBD1 matches at 7 bases. Sequenced input: blood. The sequence was obtained from a woman aged 18-29 years with Graves' hyperthyroidism that later progressed to Graves' ophthalmopathy. This CDR3 is CASSYDRAFTEQYF. CDR3 sequence (DNA): TGTGCCAGCAGTTACGACAGGGCCTTCACCGAGCAGTACTTC.